The 25 T cell receptor beta chains presented below share a single source sample, sequenced in a study of T cells in Graves' hyperthyroidism and ophthalmopathy. The investigators amplified TCR beta CDR3 regions from RNA transcripts. Initially, a first-round RT-PCR of the TCR CDR3 employed the HTBI primer set. Via MiXCR, TCRdb re-called the multiplex PCR reads, giving one row per CDR3 protein. The sample has 250,000 to 300,000 distinct CDR3 sequences; roughly an eighth are singletons. Sequencing was carried out using blood. The source is a woman aged 40 to 50 with Graves' hyperthyroidism.

There are many counts of this clonotype. The gene calls are TRBV24-1 and TRBJ2-5; D remains ambiguous. The CDR3 length is 14 residues. Trimming took off 0 bases at V and 2 bases at J, with 6 bases between the two ends. Per the germline V gene, CDR1 is KGHDR and CDR2 is SFDVKD. CDR3: CATSDLDHQETQYF. The CDR3, as DNA: TGTGCCACCAGTGATTTGGACCATCAAGAGACCCAGTACTTC.

This clonotype was counted ten times or more. The rearrangement uses TRBV5-6 and TRBJ2-1; weak D call: TRBD2 (5 bases). The V end lost 0 bases, the J end lost 5 bases, and 15 bases lay between the germline ends. The CDR3 runs to 16 residues. Germline V gene data show CDR1 as SGHDT and CDR2 as YYEEEE. This CDR3 is CASSLAKRRFHNEQFF. CDR3 bases: TGTGCCAGCAGCTTGGCCAAGCGGAGATTCCACAATGAGCAGTTCTTC.

This clonotype was observed at least ten times. A read error may account for a junction end that differs from germline. The DNA for the CDR3 is TGCGCCAGCAGTTTGGGACTAGCGGGAAAGAGGCCCCAAGAGACCCAGTACTTC. Translated: CASSLGLAGKRPQETQYF. The chain links TRBV5-1 to TRBJ2-5; 13 bases match TRBD2. The CDR3 is made up of 18 amino acids. CDR1 and CDR2 (germline): SGHRS, YFSETQ.

This clonotype was picked up many times. V usage is TRBV12-3 or TRBV12-4 and J usage is TRBJ1-3; D not certain. V was shortened by 0 bases and J by 4 bases, with 13 bases between the two germline ends. The CDR3 contains 16 residues. This chain's CDR3 is CASSLAPPSWGNTIYF. Written as DNA, the CDR3 is TGTGCCAGCAGTTTAGCCCCCCCCTCTTGGGGAAACACCATATATTTT.

This clonotype was seen only a few times. V usage is TRBV18 and J usage is TRBJ2-3; 7 bases map to TRBD2. The CDR3 sequence is 15 residues long. V lost 1 base to trimming and J lost 1 base; unmatched junction nucleotides: 2. Germline-derived CDR1 and CDR2 are KGHSH and LQKENI. Here the CDR3 reads CASSPQLAGTDTQYF. The CDR3 DNA reads TGTGCCAGCTCACCACAGCTAGCGGGCACAGATACGCAGTATTTT.

Only a few counts were recorded for this clonotype. The chain links TRBV18 to TRBJ2-3; a weak D match, TRBD2 (6 bases). CDR1 KGHSH and CDR2 LQKENI come from the germline V gene. The length of the CDR3 is 13 residues. Trimming pared 6 bases from V and 0 bases from J, leaving 7 bases between. CDR3 sequence: CASSLASTDTQYF. In DNA, the CDR3 is TGTGCCAGCTCCCTAGCGAGCACAGATACGCAGTATTTT.

As regards this clonotype: One end of the junction varies from germline; a read error may be responsible. The chain links TRBV5-4 to TRBJ2-3; D perhaps matches TRBD1 (6 bases). Germline V gene data show CDR1 as SGHNT and CDR2 as YYREEE (reference sequence). The CDR3 totals 15 residues. The CDR3 is CAGSLVTGSTDTQYF. CDR3 nucleotides: TGTGCCGGCAGCTTGGTAACAGGGAGCACAGATACGCAGTATTTT.

The chain uses TRBV10-3 and TRBJ2-7; TRBD2 might be the D (6 bases). This CDR3 region has 15 residues. Trimming stripped 7 bases from V and 0 bases from J, with 16 bases between. Germline assignment: CDR1 ENHRY and CDR2 SYGVKD. The CDR3 DNA is TGTGCCATCACCGGGGGACCGAGGAGCTCCTACGAGCAGTACTTC. Amino acid sequence: CAITGGPRSSYEQYF.

The V call is TRBV3-1, the J call TRBJ2-1; D is possibly TRBD1 (6 bases). This CDR3 region has 12 residues. Looked up from germline, CDR1 is LGHDT and CDR2 is YNNKEL (reference sequence). V was shortened by 3 bases and J by 12 bases, with 12 bases between the two germline ends. CDR3 sequence (DNA): TGTGCCAGCAGCCAGGACAGCTTGGGGCAGTTCTTC. It encodes CASSQDSLGQFF.

Only a few counts were recorded for this clonotype. Because it lacks the conserved phenylalanine or tryptophan at the end, this CDR3 is likely a read error. The gene calls are TRBV10-2 and TRBJ1-1; 8 bases match TRBD1. The ends lost 1 base at V and 4 bases at J; junction bases unmatched: 2. CDR3 length: 14 amino acids. Looked up from germline, CDR1 is WSHSY and CDR2 is SAAADI. The CDR3 nucleotides read TGCGCCAGCAGTGAGTGGACAGGGTCCACTGAAGCTTTCCTT. Amino acid sequence: CASSEWTGSTEAFL.

The V gene is TRBV5-6, the J gene TRBJ2-3; D possibly uses TRBD1 or TRBD2 (5 bases each). The CDR3 covers 15 residues. Trimming took 9 bases from V and 0 from J, leaving 17 bases between them. Germline values: CDR1 SGHDT, CDR2 YYEEEE. In nucleotides, the CDR3 is TGTGCCACCACCAATTGGGGCGGGAGCACAGATACGCAGTATTTT. Encoded protein: CATTNWGGSTDTQYF.

This clonotype was counted ten times or more. V is TRBV7-2 and J is TRBJ2-1; D may be TRBD2 (6 bases). Trimming removed 5 bases at V and 0 bases at J, with 11 bases between. The germline V gene has CDR1 SGHTA and CDR2 FQGNSA. The CDR3 spans 15 residues. This chain's CDR3 is CASSRTSSSYNEQFF. CDR3 DNA: TGTGCCAGCAGCCGTACTAGCAGCTCCTACAATGAGCAGTTCTTC.

This clonotype appeared a few times. The rearrangement links TRBV6-1 to TRBJ2-3, with TRBD2 matching 11 bases. J lost 4 bases, V lost 11 bases, and 8 bases had no gene match. Germline CDR1 is MNHNS and CDR2 is SASEGT. The CDR3 consists of 14 residues. The chain's CDR3 is CACLPGLAADTQYF. As DNA, the CDR3 is TGTGCCTGCCTACCGGGACTAGCGGCAGATACGCAGTATTTT.

Many counts were recorded for this clonotype. The gene calls are TRBV5-1 and TRBJ1-2; TRBD1 matches at 9 bases. Germline assignment: CDR1 SGHRS and CDR2 YFSETQ. J gave up 3 bases and V 0 bases, and 6 bases lay outside the gene matches. The CDR3 consists of 16 residues. The CDR3 region has the DNA TGCGCCAGCAGCTTGGCCACAGGGGGCCTGGACTATGGCTACACCTTC. Translated: CASSLATGGLDYGYTF.

J is TRBJ1-4 and V is TRBV7-9; unclear D gene. Trimming took off 4 bases at V and 10 bases at J, with 13 bases between the two ends. CDR1 and CDR2 (germline): SEHNR, FQNEAQ (reference sequence). CDR3 length: 13 amino acids. CDR3 protein: CASSYTHTGKLFF. As DNA, the CDR3 is TGTGCCAGCAGCTATACCCATACTGGAAAACTGTTTTTT.

There are many counts of this clonotype. This chain links TRBV20-1 with TRBJ2-3, with unresolved D. V was clipped by 0 bases and J by 4 bases, with 11 bases between them. The CDR3 is 14 residues long. In germline, CDR1 is DFQATT, CDR2 SNEGSKA (reference sequence). CDR3 sequence reads: CSARDSSNADTQYF. The CDR3 region has the DNA TGCAGTGCTAGAGATAGCAGTAACGCAGATACGCAGTATTTT.

This clonotype showed up many times. V usage is TRBV6-1 and J usage is TRBJ2-1; 8 bases are shared with TRBD2. Germline-derived CDR1 and CDR2 are MNHNS and SASEGT. V shed 1 base and J 4 bases; nucleotides not matched to a gene: 3. The CDR3 length is 15 residues. CDR3 DNA: TGTGCCAGCAGTGAAGGACTAGCGAGTTACAATGAGCAGTTCTTC. Translated: CASSEGLASYNEQFF.

The gene calls are TRBV20-1 and TRBJ2-1; 8 nucleotides match TRBD2. The CDR3 is 15 residues long. Germline CDR1 is DFQATT and CDR2 is SNEGSKA (reference sequence). V lost 1 base to trimming and J lost 6 bases; unmatched junction nucleotides: 8. The CDR3 coding sequence is TGCAGTGCTAGAGGGCCGGGACTAGTTGTCAATGAGCAGTTCTTC. It is translated as CSARGPGLVVNEQFF.

The sample holds a few counts of this clonotype. The DNA of the CDR3 is TGTGCCAGCAGCCCGGGACTAGTAGAGACCCAGTACTTC. Amino acids: CASSPGLVETQYF. The chain recombines TRBV7-9 with TRBJ2-5, with 8 nucleotides matching TRBD2. V dropped 5 bases and J dropped 4; count of bases not matched to a gene: 3. The CDR3 loop spans 13 amino acids. Germline values: CDR1 SEHNR, CDR2 FQNEAQ (reference sequence).

This clonotype has only a few counts. This chain connects TRBV9 to TRBJ1-2; perhaps TRBD1 as D (5 bases). V lost 6 bases, J lost 3 bases, and 9 bases lay in between. Germline CDR1 is SGDLS and CDR2 is YYNGEE. The CDR3 spans 12 residues. CDR3 in amino acids: CASNRGDYGYTF. The CDR3 DNA follows: TGTGCCAGCAACCGGGGGGACTATGGCTACACCTTC.

The genes are TRBV2 and TRBJ2-1; the match to TRBD2 covers 14 bases. The germline CDR1 and CDR2 sequences are SNHLY and FYNNEI. The CDR3 spans 15 residues. V lost 6 bases, J lost 9 bases, and 7 bases stayed unmatched. CDR3 coding DNA: TGTGCCAGCAGGCCGGGACTAGCGGGAGTAGGTGAGCAGTTCTTC. Protein sequence: CASRPGLAGVGEQFF. The full variable domain, with the rest looked up from reference TRBV2 and TRBJ2-1, is EPEVTQTPSHQVTQMGQEVILRCVPISNHLYFYWYRQILGQKVEFLVSFYNNEISEKSEIFDDQFSVERPDGSNFTLKIRSTKLEDSAMYFCASRPGLAGVGEQFFGPGTRLTVL.

This clonotype was seen at least ten times. The V call is TRBV11-2, the J call TRBJ2-5, with D possibly matching TRBD2 (7 bases). Trimming took off 10 bases at V and 2 bases at J, with 26 bases between the two ends. There are 17 residues in the CDR3. Per germline, CDR1 SGHAT and CDR2 FQNNGV. The chain's CDR3 is CAKYQGGAAGAQETQYF. The CDR3 DNA follows: TGTGCCAAATATCAAGGGGGGGCGGCGGGAGCTCAAGAGACCCAGTACTTC.

This sequence joins TRBV7-3 and TRBJ2-1, with TRBD2 as a possible D gene (5 bases). Germline V lookup: CDR1 SGHTA, CDR2 FQGTGA. The length of the CDR3 is 17 residues. With 1 base removed from V and 4 bases from J, the gap between germline ends came to 17 bases. This chain's CDR3 is CASSLRGGSTFYNEQFF. CDR3 DNA: TGTGCCAGCAGCTTAAGGGGTGGGAGCACCTTTTACAATGAGCAGTTCTTC. The full variable domain, completed using reference TRBV7-3 and TRBJ2-1, is GAGVSQTPSNKVTEKGKYVELRCDPISGHTALYWYRQSLGQGPEFLIYFQGTGAADDSGLPNDRFFAVRPEGSVSTLKIQRTERGDSAVYLCASSLRGGSTFYNEQFFGPGTRLTVL.

This clonotype was detected many times. The chain is built from TRBV5-6 and TRBJ2-7, with TRBD1 matching 9 bases. Germline V lookup: CDR1 SGHDT, CDR2 YYEEEE. CDR3 length: 17 residues. Unmatched junction bases numbered 13, after V lost 0 bases and J lost 6 bases. CDR3 sequence (DNA): TGTGCCAGCAGCTTGGAAGGGACAGGGAAGGGGGGTTCCGAGCAGTACTTC. Its protein product is CASSLEGTGKGGSEQYF.

This chain connects TRBV19 to TRBJ1-2; D possibly corresponds to TRBD1 (6 bases). V lost 4 bases and J 2 bases, leaving 14 bases between the germline ends. The V gene's germline CDR1 is LNHDA and CDR2 SQIVND (reference sequence). The CDR3 runs to 15 residues. The CDR3 DNA reads TGTGCCAGTAGTAACCGGAACAGGGAGAACTATGGCTACACCTTC. It codes for CASSNRNRENYGYTF.